This T cell receptor (beta chain) was observed in a study of blood T cell repertoires in COVID-19. Study details: Sample material is recorded as cDNA or gDNA derived from T cells, B-cell-depleted T cells, or PBMCs.

Profiled with immunoSEQ multiplex PCR; TCRdb holds only in-frame clones, not every one. The repertoire has roughly 32,000 clones, less than 95% of them found once; the top ten carry roughly 1%. This clone appeared a single time. The germline V gene encodes CDR1 SGHKS and CDR2 YYEKEE (reference sequence). V dropped 0 bases and J dropped 2; count of bases not matched to a gene: 5. The CDR3 extends over 16 amino acids. J is TRBJ2-7 and V is TRBV5-5; 10 positions agree with TRBD1. Specimen: peripheral blood. This TCR was sampled from a man between 70 and 80 years old with active or convalescent COVID-19. The CDR3 DNA is TGTGCCAGCAGCTTGGTTGTGGGACAGGGGCCCTACGAGCAGTACTTC. This sequence encodes CASSLVVGQGPYEQYF.